Here is one TCR beta chain with its context. Trimming shortened V by 6 bases and J by 6 bases, and 9 bases separated the two germline ends. CDR3 length equals 11 residues. Germline V CDR1 and CDR2: SNHLY, FYNNEI. The data derive from a study of blood T cell repertoires in COVID-19. Sequencing used immunoSEQ multiplex PCR; TCRdb keeps in-frame clones, though not all of them. Among just under 90,000 clones listed, about 91% were seen once. The chain carries TRBV2 and TRBJ2-7; D might be TRBD1 (5 bases). The sequence was collected from a man aged 55 to 70 with acute or convalescent COVID-19. The specimen was peripheral blood. The CDR3 loop is CASRQVREQYF. In DNA, the CDR3 is TGTGCCAGCAGACAGGTGCGCGAGCAGTACTTC.